A selection of T cell receptor beta chains follows, all from one sample in a study of control samples from healthy donors and cancer patients. The method was immunoSEQ multiplex PCR; TCRdb's version includes in-frame clones alone and lacks a portion of them. The sample includes roughly 220,000 clones, just under 95% of them seen just once. Source material: blood. The source is a man over 45 in good health. Each CDR3 is given with its conserved first and last residue.

TRBV3-1/TRBV3-2	TRBJ2-3	CASSYAGGQGDTQYF
TRBV19	TRBJ2-7	CASSQQGASYEQYF
TRBV5-6	TRBJ1-4	CASSLGRTNEKLFF
TRBV18	TRBJ1-6	CASSPGYNSPLHF
TRBV19	TRBJ1-6	CASSMNRGTLNGSPLHF
TRBV5-4	TRBJ2-6	CASSETPQGANVLTF
TRBV24-1	TRBJ1-2	CATSDPGTTGYTF
TRBV7-9	TRBJ2-3	CASRSKGVSTDTQYF
TRBV2	TRBJ1-5	CASRLPRPSTGIVESNQPQHF
TRBV7-9	TRBJ2-2	CASSLLGDPNTGELFF
TRBV19	TRBJ1-3	CASSVSVPSGNTIYF
TRBV11-2	TRBJ2-1	CASSLLRSSTYNEQFF
TRBV7-2	TRBJ2-3	CASSLSGRTDTQYF
TRBV30	TRBJ1-6	CAWSKGQGARSPLHF
TRBV5-1	TRBJ1-6	CASSLEPGGGSPLHF
TRBV6-2/TRBV6-3	TRBJ2-1	CASSSAGGNEQFF
TRBV7-3	TRBJ1-2	CASSYGQGGGYTF
TRBV7-6	TRBJ2-2	CASSSSTGLSGELFF
TRBV11-1	TRBJ2-1	CASSHKQGFSVDEQFF
TRBV12-1	TRBJ1-5	CASSFKAARSNQPQHF
TRBV29-1	TRBJ2-2	CSVEVLRLAGGSNTGELFF
TRBV19	TRBJ1-1	CASSEQGAGNTEAFF
TRBV6-6	TRBJ1-2	CASSTGEPAHYGYTF
TRBV13	TRBJ2-3	CASRPGPDTQYF